This entry is about one T cell receptor beta chain. What it binds is not known. This sample was included in a study of cytomegalovirus exposure and HLA in healthy donors. In the study overall: Prior work identified 120 million or so unique TCR beta sequences in some 200 million T cells. Notes on the study in general: Later analysis placed DRB1 highest and HLA-C lowest in TCR association rates, which differed by HLA locus. Researchers reported in a later analysis that common viral pathogens appeared linked to several top clusters.

There were likely unrecorded immune exposures, though donors were nominally healthy when sampled. PCR used 60 Vbeta primers and 13 Jbeta primers. Only in-frame clones appear in the TCRdb table, and some are missing; sequencing was by immunoSEQ multiplex PCR. This table has under 250,000 clones, about 80% appearing once. The CDR3 has 12 residues. The V and J ends lost 6 bases and 5 bases, in that order; junction bases with no gene match: 6. CDR1 SQVTM and CDR2 ANQGSEA come from the germline V gene. Input material: PBMCs. The receptor was derived from a woman aged 25-40 years in good health and CMV-seronegative. V is TRBV29-1 and J is TRBJ2-7, with 8 bases aligning to TRBD2. The CDR3 sequence is CSVDRAGDEQYF. CDR3 sequence (DNA): TGCAGCGTCGACCGAGCGGGAGACGAGCAGTACTTC.